This entry concerns a single T cell receptor beta chain. The sample belongs to a study of blood T cell repertoires in COVID-19. Study context: Acute and convalescent COVID-19 samples came from the United States, Italy and Spain. T cells, B-cell-depleted T cells, or PBMCs supplied cDNA or gDNA.

Original methodology: Nucleated cell counts were estimated from reference gene primer amplification. The repertoire was sequenced with immunoSEQ multiplex PCR; TCRdb's copy has only in-frame clones and lacks some. Clonal size and the V and J genes are those of that table, whereas D and trimming came from the DNA. This sample has some 140,000 clones, with around 80% found just once. Sequenced material: peripheral blood. The sequence was obtained from a man aged 60 to 75 who had recovered from COVID-19.

The CDR3 sequence: CASSSLGNQPQHF. DNA for the CDR3: TGTGCCAGTAGTTCCCTCGGCAATCAGCCCCAGCATTTT. The genes are TRBV19 and TRBJ1-5; D not resolved. The V and J ends lost 5 bases and 2 bases respectively, with 7 bases between them. CDR1 LNHDA and CDR2 SQIVND come from the germline V gene (reference sequence). This CDR3 is 13 amino acids long.